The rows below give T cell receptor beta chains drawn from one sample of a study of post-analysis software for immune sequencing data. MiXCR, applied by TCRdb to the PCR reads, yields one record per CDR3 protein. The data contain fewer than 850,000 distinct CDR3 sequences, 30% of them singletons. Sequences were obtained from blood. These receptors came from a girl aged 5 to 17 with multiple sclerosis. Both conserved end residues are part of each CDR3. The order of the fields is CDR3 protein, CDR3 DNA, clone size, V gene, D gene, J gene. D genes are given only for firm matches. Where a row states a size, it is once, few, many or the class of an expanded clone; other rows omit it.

CSAYPGTGVVGELFF	TGCAGTGCTTACCCCGGGACAGGGGTTGTCGGGGAGCTGTTTTTT	.	TRBV20-1	TRBD1	TRBJ2-2
CAISASGAYNEQFF	TGTGCCATCAGTGCTAGCGGTGCCTACAATGAGCAGTTCTTC	once	TRBV10-3	TRBD2	TRBJ2-1
CASSKVVDRSEGSYGYTF	TGTGCCAGCAGCAAAGTTGTGGATCGAAGTGAGGGGAGCTATGGCTACACCTTC	few	TRBV21-1	.	TRBJ1-2
CASSDPLQGGYEQYF	TGTGCCAGCAGCGACCCCCTACAGGGCGGTTACGAGCAGTACTTC	few	TRBV7-2	.	TRBJ2-7
CSAREARGRDEQFF	TGCAGTGCTAGAGAGGCGAGGGGTCGGGATGAGCAGTTCTTC	few	TRBV20-1	.	TRBJ2-1
CSARSYLGQENQPQHF	TGCAGTGCTAGATCCTATCTGGGACAGGAGAATCAGCCCCAGCATTTT	once	TRBV20-1	TRBD1	TRBJ1-5
CASTSTGRNEQFF	TGCGCCAGCACATCTACAGGGAGGAATGAGCAGTTCTTC	.	TRBV5-1	.	TRBJ2-1
CASSQRGRGDEQYF	TGCGCCAGCAGCCAACGGGGTCGGGGCGACGAGCAGTACTTC	many	TRBV4-3	.	TRBJ2-7
CAISDRGRETQYF	TGTGCCATCAGTGACAGGGGGCGGGAGACCCAGTACTTC	few	TRBV10-3	TRBD1	TRBJ2-5
CSAWPGGGAEAFF	TGCAGTGCTTGGCCAGGGGGGGGTGCTGAAGCTTTCTTT	.	TRBV20-1	TRBD1	TRBJ1-1
CASSQGPNYGYTF	TGTGCCAGCAGCCAGGGCCCTAACTATGGCTACACCTTC	.	TRBV2	.	TRBJ1-2
CASSLVRGTGQHYGYTF	TGTGCCAGCAGTTTAGTCCGGGGAACAGGGCAACACTATGGCTACACCTTC	few	TRBV28	.	TRBJ1-2
CAISEETVGPNQPQHF	TGTGCCATCAGTGAGGAGACGGTCGGACCCAATCAGCCCCAGCATTTT	few	TRBV10-3	.	TRBJ1-5
CASSPWESSGSYEQYF	TGTGCCAGCAGCCCCTGGGAGTCTAGCGGGAGCTACGAGCAGTACTTC	once	TRBV28	TRBD2	TRBJ2-7
CASSFGGSVPYGYTF	TGCGCCAGCAGCTTCGGCGGATCCGTTCCCTATGGCTACACCTTC	.	TRBV5-1	.	TRBJ1-2
CASSYSRLAGYEQYF	TGTGCCAGCAGTTACTCCCGTCTAGCGGGCTACGAGCAGTACTTC	few	TRBV6-6	TRBD2	TRBJ2-7
CASSLAYLGQPQHF	TGTGCCAGCAGTTTAGCTTACTTGGGGCAGCCCCAGCATTTT	.	TRBV27	.	TRBJ1-5
CASSTRGEQYF	TGTGCCAGCAGCACAAGGGGCGAGCAGTACTTC	.	TRBV7-2	.	TRBJ2-7
CASSRASGLISYEQYF	TGTGCCAGCAGCCGGGCTTCGGGACTAATTTCCTACGAGCAGTACTTC	few	TRBV11-2	TRBD2	TRBJ2-7
CSARPASSYNEQFF	TGCAGTGCTAGGCCGGCTAGCTCGTACAATGAGCAGTTCTTC	.	TRBV20-1	.	TRBJ2-1
CASSLELWGDRKMFAETQYF	TGTGCCAGCAGCTTAGAATTGTGGGGGGACAGAAAAATGTTTGCTGAGACCCAGTACTTC	.	TRBV7-9	.	TRBJ2-5
CASSYSRTGGVYGYTF	TGTGCCAGCAGTTACTCGAGGACAGGGGGCGTCTATGGCTACACCTTC	.	TRBV6-5	TRBD1	TRBJ1-2
CSASAGAGSPLHF	TGCAGTGCTAGTGCAGGGGCAGGCTCACCCCTCCACTTT	.	TRBV20-1	.	TRBJ1-6
CASTQTGDYNSPPHF	TGTGCCAGCACCCAAACAGGGGACTATAATTCACCCCCCCACTTT	once	TRBV28	TRBD1	TRBJ1-6
CASRETGGPYEQYF	TGTGCCAGCAGAGAGACAGGGGGACCCTACGAGCAGTACTTC	.	TRBV28	TRBD1	TRBJ2-7
CASSFRVSTEAFF	TGTGCCAGTAGTTTCAGGGTTTCTACTGAAGCTTTCTTT	once	TRBV6-2/TRBV6-3	.	TRBJ1-1
CASSLSPGTGKYF	TGTGCCAGCAGTTTATCTCCCGGGACAGGGAAGTATTTT	few	TRBV27	TRBD1	TRBJ2-3
CASSSLAGGTSGTQYF	TGTGCCAGCAGTTCTCTAGCGGGGGGGACAAGTGGGACCCAGTACTTC	.	TRBV27	TRBD2	TRBJ2-5
CASSDQRNTEAFF	TGTGCCAGCAGCGACCAGCGGAACACTGAAGCTTTCTTT	.	TRBV7-9	.	TRBJ1-1
CASSRDREDSPLHF	TGCGCCAGCAGCCGGGACAGAGAAGATTCACCCCTCCACTTT	.	TRBV4-3	TRBD1	TRBJ1-6
CASSLAAWGYDEQFF	TGTGCCAGCAGCTTGGCGGCGTGGGGGTACGATGAGCAGTTCTTC	.	TRBV7-2	.	TRBJ2-1
CASSSRDRWTQYF	TGTGCCAGCAGTTCTCGGGACAGGTGGACCCAGTACTTC	few	TRBV2	TRBD1	TRBJ2-5
CASSRGDSFHEQYF	TGTGCCAGCAGCCGCGGGGACAGCTTCCACGAGCAGTACTTC	.	TRBV28	.	TRBJ2-7
CATSDGTSSTDTQYF	TGTGCCACCAGTGACGGTACATCTAGCACAGATACGCAGTATTTT	many	TRBV24-1	.	TRBJ2-3